The 28 T cell receptor beta chains presented below share a single source sample, sequenced in a study of shared clonotypes between healthy human individuals. As defined, naive CD8 cells were CD45RO-negative and positively selected for CCR7, with terminally differentiated effector memory CD45RA+ cells excluded. The table came from immunoSEQ multiplex PCR; TCRdb's copy has only in-frame clones and leaves some out. Here the sample spans about 700,000 clones, 92% being singletons. Sample: naive CD8+ T cells sorted from blood. The receptors derive from a young man in good health.

J is TRBJ2-1 and V is TRBV21-1; TRBD2, the D gene given by the table, was not confirmed from the DNA. TRBV21-1 is a pseudogene locus. The CDR3 sequence is 18 residues long. The CDR3 protein is CASSTAFLAGGPYNEQFF. The CDR3 DNA reads as TGTGCCAGCAGCACGGCCTTCTTAGCGGGAGGCCCATACAATGAGCAGTTCTTC.

The V call is TRBV10-3, the J call TRBJ2-4; maybe TRBD2 (6 bases). Trimming shortened V by 4 bases and J by 1 base, and 17 bases separated the two germline ends. Looked up from germline, CDR1 is ENHRY and CDR2 is SYGVKD. The CDR3 is 17 amino acids. CDR3 region: CAISAVRGRGAKNIQYF. The CDR3 DNA sequence: TGTGCCATCAGTGCGGTCCGGGGGAGAGGGGCCAAAAACATTCAGTACTTC.

Details on this clone: This specimen includes other DNA sequences encoding the same CDR3. This chain joins TRBV11-2 and TRBJ2-7; 11 bases are a match to TRBD2. V gave up 1 base and J gave up 0 bases; unmatched junction bases: 2. CDR3 size: 16 residues. Germline CDR1 SGHAT, CDR2 FQNNGV. The CDR3 DNA reads as TGTGCCAGCAGCTTAGGGACTAGCGGGTCCTCCTACGAGCAGTACTTC. Amino acids: CASSLGTSGSSYEQYF.

The V and J genes are TRBV28 and TRBJ2-7; 9 bases agree with TRBD1. The CDR3 extends over 15 amino acids. Unmatched junction bases numbered 7, after V lost 3 bases and J lost 4 bases. The germline CDR1 and CDR2 sequences are MDHEN and SYDVKM. DNA for the CDR3: TGTGCCAGCAGTTTTCTTCGGGACAGGGATTACGAGCAGTACTTC. It translates to CASSFLRDRDYEQYF.

The chain combines TRBV6-6 with TRBJ1-5; D not certain. The length of the CDR3 is 13 residues. The ends were cut back, 4 bases at V and 3 bases at J, with 7 bases in the middle. CDR1 is MNHNY, CDR2 SVGAGI, per germline (reference sequence). In nucleotides, the CDR3 is TGTGCCAGCAGTTCCTTAGTCAATCAGCCCCAGCATTTT. The encoded protein is CASSSLVNQPQHF.

About this clone: The junction departs from germline at one end; a sequencing error may be responsible. This chain connects TRBV7-2 to TRBJ2-6; perhaps D is TRBD1 or TRBD2 (5 bases each). This CDR3 contains 16 residues. CDR1 and CDR2 from the germline V gene are SGHTA and FQGNSA. Here the CDR3 reads CAGSGEADTGANVLTF. CDR3 in DNA: TGTGCCGGCAGCGGAGAAGCGGACACTGGGGCCAACGTCCTGACTTTC.

The genes are TRBV27 and TRBJ2-5; no clear D gene. The germline gives CDR1 MNHEY, CDR2 SMNVEV (reference sequence). The ends were cut back, 2 bases at V and 0 bases at J, with 10 bases in the middle. This CDR3 is built from 15 residues. This CDR3 is CASSLILPYQETQYF. DNA of the CDR3: TGTGCCAGCAGTTTAATACTACCGTACCAAGAGACCCAGTACTTC.

The chain recombines TRBV7-3 with TRBJ2-2; D is unclear. Germline assignment: CDR1 SGHTA and CDR2 FQGTGA. With 4 bases removed from V and 3 bases from J, the gap between germline ends came to 3 bases. The CDR3 consists of 12 residues. CDR3 amino acids: CASSSYTGELFF. Written as DNA, the CDR3 is TGTGCCAGCAGCTCCTACACCGGGGAGCTGTTTTTT. The entire variable domain, with the rest obtained from reference TRBV7-3 and TRBJ2-2, is as follows: GAGVSQTPSNKVTEKGKYVELRCDPISGHTALYWYRQSLGQGPEFLIYFQGTGAADDSGLPNDRFFAVRPEGSVSTLKIQRTERGDSAVYLCASSSYTGELFFGEGSRLTVL.

J is TRBJ1-3 and V is TRBV27; no clear D gene. The CDR3 is 12 residues long. Between the trimmed V and J ends, which lost 8 bases and 3 bases, there was a span of 8 bases. Germline V gives CDR1 MNHEY, CDR2 SMNVEV (reference sequence). As DNA, the CDR3 is TGTGCCAGCGGACTGAATGGAAACACCATATATTTT. It yields the protein CASGLNGNTIYF.

The chain is built from TRBV6-1 and TRBJ1-2, with 11 bases identical to TRBD1. The CDR3 consists of 14 residues. Germline V CDR1 and CDR2: MNHNS, SASEGT. The V and J ends lost 2 bases and 7 bases, in that order; junction bases with no gene match: 3. CDR3 bases: TGTGCCAGCAGTGAATTAGGGACAGGGGGTGGCTACACCTTC. Its translation: CASSELGTGGGYTF.

This chain connects TRBV10-3 to TRBJ2-1; the D gene could be TRBD1 or TRBD2 (6 bases each). Germline lookup yields CDR1 ENHRY and CDR2 SYGVKD. V was trimmed by 1 base and J by 9 bases, leaving 13 bases between them. CDR3 length: 14 residues. In DNA form, the CDR3 reads TGTGCCATCAGTGAGTTTCGGGGGCGTGGTGAGCAGTTCTTC. Translated: CAISEFRGRGEQFF.

This chain uses TRBV6-1 with TRBJ1-2; D call uncertain. Looked up from germline, CDR1 is MNHNS and CDR2 is SASEGT. The CDR3 extends over 10 amino acids. CDR3 residues: CVGYGHGYTF. The CDR3 DNA follows: TGTGTGGGATACGGGCATGGCTACACCTTC.

The chain couples TRBV28 to TRBJ1-1; D uncertain. The CDR3 runs to 15 residues. Germline V lookup: CDR1 MDHEN, CDR2 SYDVKM. The germline V and J ends were trimmed by 6 bases and 0 bases, with 14 bases remaining between them. The CDR3 DNA follows: TGTGCCAGCAGAAACGGGCTCTATATGAACACTGAAGCTTTCTTT. This gives the protein CASRNGLYMNTEAFF.

The genes are TRBV7-9 and TRBJ2-1; TRBD2 agrees at 11 bases. Germline CDR1 is SEHNR and CDR2 is FQNEAQ (reference sequence). The length of the CDR3 is 16 residues. The V segment lost 5 bases and the J segment 10 bases; nucleotides outside the gene matches: 13. The CDR3 protein is CASSSGLAGGREEQFF. CDR3 nucleotides: TGTGCCAGCAGCAGCGGTTTAGCGGGAGGGCGGGAGGAGCAGTTCTTC.

The chain combines TRBV5-4 with TRBJ2-7, with D possibly matching TRBD2 (5 bases). Germline V gene lookup returns CDR1 SGHNT and CDR2 YYREEE (reference sequence). Trimming took off 0 bases at V and 3 bases at J, with 10 bases between the two ends. The CDR3 totals 14 residues. The CDR3 protein is CASSLGLASYEQYF. CDR3 DNA sequence: TGTGCCAGCAGCTTGGGATTAGCGAGCTACGAGCAGTACTTC.

This chain uses TRBV7-9 with TRBJ1-4; tentatively, D is TRBD1 (6 bases). Between the trimmed V and J ends, which lost 4 bases and 7 bases, there was a span of 19 bases. Germline values: CDR1 SEHNR, CDR2 FQNEAQ (reference sequence). The CDR3 is 16 amino acids. CDR3 coding DNA: TGTGCCAGCAGCTCCGCGGACGCGGGGGGCGTTGAAAAACTGTTTTTT. This sequence encodes CASSSADAGGVEKLFF.

The chain links TRBV5-8 to TRBJ2-7; 8 nucleotides agree with TRBD1. V shed 0 bases, J shed 3 bases, and the junction held 8 bases outside the gene matches. Germline lookup yields CDR1 SGHTS and CDR2 YDEGEE. This CDR3 is 16 amino acids long. The CDR3 region has the DNA TGTGCCAGCAGCTTGGGGGTCCAGGGACAGGACTACGAGCAGTACTTC. Translated: CASSLGVQGQDYEQYF.

The V gene is TRBV7-9, the J gene TRBJ2-1; TRBD1 or TRBD2 may be the D gene (5 bases each). The CDR3 extends over 16 amino acids. Trimming took off 6 bases at V and 0 bases at J, with 15 bases between the two ends. CDR1 is SEHNR, CDR2 FQNEAQ, per germline (reference sequence). CDR3 sequence: CASRPSGTRSYNEQFF. In DNA, the CDR3 is TGTGCCAGCAGACCCAGTGGGACCCGCTCCTACAATGAGCAGTTCTTC.

V gene TRBV7-8 combines with J gene TRBJ2-1, with D uncertain. Trimming shortened V by 5 bases and J by 6 bases, and 14 bases separated the two germline ends. Per the germline V gene, CDR1 is SGHVS and CDR2 is FQNEAQ. The CDR3 runs to 14 residues. This chain's CDR3 is CASSPRIGPNEQFF. DNA of the CDR3: TGTGCCAGCAGCCCAAGGATTGGGCCCAATGAGCAGTTCTTC.

The chain is built from TRBV7-9 and TRBJ2-7, with 7 bases lining up with TRBD2. With 5 bases clipped from V and 2 bases from J, the junction kept 12 bases outside the gene matches. Germline loops: CDR1 SEHNR, CDR2 FQNEAQ (reference sequence). The CDR3 runs to 16 residues. The DNA of the CDR3 is TGTGCCAGCAGCCCCCGGAGTTCCGCGGGAGCCTACGAGCAGTACTTC. The encoded protein is CASSPRSSAGAYEQYF.

The rearrangement joins TRBV5-4 to TRBJ2-1; unclear D gene. This CDR3 is built from 14 residues. Trimming shortened V by 3 bases and J by 2 bases, and 9 bases separated the two germline ends. The germline V gene has CDR1 SGHNT and CDR2 YYREEE (reference sequence). The CDR3 DNA reads as TGTGCCAGCAGCTCCTGGAGCGCCTACAATGAGCAGTTCTTC. Translating it yields CASSSWSAYNEQFF.

V gene TRBV9 combines with J gene TRBJ2-2; no clear D. Trimming cost V 4 bases and J 7 bases, with 5 bases left between them. This CDR3 is built from 11 residues. Germline values: CDR1 SGDLS, CDR2 YYNGEE. The CDR3 here is CASSLVGELFF. DNA of the CDR3: TGTGCCAGCAGCCTTGTCGGGGAGCTGTTTTTT.

The chain recombines TRBV9 with TRBJ2-3; 7 bases are shared with TRBD2. Losses at the gene ends were 0 bases for V and 3 bases for J; bases not matched to a gene: 7. Germline V gene lookup returns CDR1 SGDLS and CDR2 YYNGEE. The CDR3 sequence is 16 residues long. CDR3 loop: CASSVVATSLTDTQYF. CDR3 DNA sequence: TGTGCCAGCAGCGTAGTGGCGACTAGCCTGACAGATACGCAGTATTTT.

The chain combines TRBV20-1 with TRBJ1-1, with D perhaps TRBD1 (5 bases). Trimming took 5 bases from V and 7 from J, leaving 11 bases between them. The CDR3 consists of 11 residues. Germline V CDR1 and CDR2: DFQATT, SNEGSKA (reference sequence). The CDR3 is CSAGAGSEAFF. In DNA form, the CDR3 reads TGCAGTGCTGGGGCAGGGAGTGAAGCTTTCTTT.

This clone was recorded once. The chain combines TRBV29-1 with TRBJ2-4; D is undetermined. With 2 bases removed from V and 7 bases from J, the gap between germline ends came to 6 bases. Germline V gene sequence: CDR1 SQVTM, CDR2 ANQGSEA. The CDR3 has 11 amino acids. For the CDR3, the DNA is TGCAGCGTTGAAAAGGGTAACATTCAGTACTTC. Protein: CSVEKGNIQYF. The complete variable domain, with remaining parts taken from reference TRBV29-1 and TRBJ2-4, reads SAVISQKPSRDICQRGTSLTIQCQVDSQVTMMFWYRQQPGQSLTLIATANQGSEATYESGFVIDKFPISRPNLTFSTLTVSNMSPEDSSIYLCSVEKGNIQYFGAGTRLSVL.

This clone appeared a single time. The DNA of the CDR3 is TGTGCCAGCACGCCATTGAGCTCCTACAATGAGCAGTTCTTC. Its translation is CASTPLSSYNEQFF. The chain is built from TRBV28 and TRBJ2-1; D is unclear. Trimming took off 7 bases at V and 0 bases at J, with 10 bases between the two ends. This CDR3 comprises 14 residues. Germline CDR1 reads MDHEN; CDR2 reads SYDVKM.

The genes are TRBV19 and TRBJ2-7; perhaps TRBD2 as D (5 bases). Germline V gives CDR1 LNHDA, CDR2 SQIVND (reference sequence). The V end was cut by 5 bases, the J end by 3 bases, with 11 bases between. CDR3 length: 13 residues. CDR3 residues: CASSGLRDYEQYF. The CDR3 DNA reads as TGTGCCAGTAGTGGACTCCGGGACTACGAGCAGTACTTC.

A few counts support this clone. This chain links TRBV20-1 with TRBJ1-2; D remains unclear. Per germline, CDR1 DFQATT and CDR2 SNEGSKA (reference sequence). CDR3 length: 11 amino acids. V dropped 5 bases and J dropped 6 bases, with 10 bases sitting between them. The CDR3, as DNA: TGCAGTGCTGAGGAATTCGATGGCTACACCTTC. Residues: CSAEEFDGYTF.